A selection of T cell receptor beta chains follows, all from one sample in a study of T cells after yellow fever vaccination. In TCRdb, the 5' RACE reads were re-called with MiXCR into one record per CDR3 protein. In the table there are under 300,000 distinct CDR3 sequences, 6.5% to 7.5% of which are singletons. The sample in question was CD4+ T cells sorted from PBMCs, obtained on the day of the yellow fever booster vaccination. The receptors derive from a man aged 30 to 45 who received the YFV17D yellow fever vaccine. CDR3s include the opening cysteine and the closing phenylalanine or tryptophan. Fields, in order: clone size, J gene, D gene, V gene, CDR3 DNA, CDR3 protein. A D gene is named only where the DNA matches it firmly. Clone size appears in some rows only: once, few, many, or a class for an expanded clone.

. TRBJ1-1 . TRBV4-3 TGCGCCAGCAGCCAAGAAGGAGGTGAAGCTTTCTTT CASSQEGGEAFF
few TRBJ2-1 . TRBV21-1 TGTGCCAGCAGCAAAGCGGTGCGGGAGGGCTCCTACAATGAGCAGTTCTTC CASSKAVREGSYNEQFF
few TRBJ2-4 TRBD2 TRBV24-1 TGTGCCACCAGTCCTAGCGGGAGCTCGGACATTCAGTACTTC CATSPSGSSDIQYF
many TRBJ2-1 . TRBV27 TGTGCCAGCCGGGGCGGGAATTACAATGAGCAGTTCTTC CASRGGNYNEQFF
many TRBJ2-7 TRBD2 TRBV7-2 TGTGCCAGCAGCTTGGCTAGCGGGAGAGGGTACGAGCAGTACTTC CASSLASGRGYEQYF
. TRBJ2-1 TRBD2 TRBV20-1 TGCAGTGCTAGAGATTGGGCTAGCGGGAGAGTGCGTCCCAATGAGCAGTTCTTC CSARDWASGRVRPNEQFF
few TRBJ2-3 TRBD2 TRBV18 TGTGCCAGCTCACCACGAGGGACTAGGAGGCCGCAGTATTTT CASSPRGTRRPQYF
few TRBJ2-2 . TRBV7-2 TGTGCCAGCAGCTTAGCTAGGGCGAACACCGGGGAGCTGTTTTTT CASSLARANTGELFF
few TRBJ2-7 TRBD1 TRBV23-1 TGCGCCAGCCGAATACAGAGGGACAGCGATTACGAGCAGTACTTC CASRIQRDSDYEQYF
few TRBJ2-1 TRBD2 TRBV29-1 TGCAGCGTTGATGTAGCGGGAGGGGGTAATGAGCAGTTCTTC CSVDVAGGGNEQFF